This T cell receptor (beta chain) stems from a study of cytomegalovirus exposure and HLA in healthy donors. Study findings and constraints: A later analysis found first-cohort TCR clusters tended to co-occur in the 90 to 150 validation repertoires. The study flagged 150 to 200 TCR beta chains as cytomegalovirus-associated. According to reports, the classifier identified cytomegalovirus status with high specificity and sensitivity.

The CDR3 loop spans 12 amino acids. V was shortened by 6 bases and J by 9 bases, with 14 bases between the two germline ends. Germline V CDR1 and CDR2: LNHDA, SQIVND (reference sequence). About this clone: No antigen is known for it.

Clones were read by immunoSEQ multiplex PCR, and TCRdb kept only the in-frame ones, dropping some. This table holds hundreds of thousands of clones, about nine tenths found once. The sequencing sample was made of PBMCs. V is TRBV19 and J is TRBJ1-2, with a tentative D call TRBD1 (5 bases). This receptor was identified in a woman younger than 30 in good health and CMV-seronegative. Here the CDR3 reads CASSDPGGSYTF. The CDR3 nucleotides read TGTGCCAGTAGCGATCCGGGGGGAAGCTACACCTTC.